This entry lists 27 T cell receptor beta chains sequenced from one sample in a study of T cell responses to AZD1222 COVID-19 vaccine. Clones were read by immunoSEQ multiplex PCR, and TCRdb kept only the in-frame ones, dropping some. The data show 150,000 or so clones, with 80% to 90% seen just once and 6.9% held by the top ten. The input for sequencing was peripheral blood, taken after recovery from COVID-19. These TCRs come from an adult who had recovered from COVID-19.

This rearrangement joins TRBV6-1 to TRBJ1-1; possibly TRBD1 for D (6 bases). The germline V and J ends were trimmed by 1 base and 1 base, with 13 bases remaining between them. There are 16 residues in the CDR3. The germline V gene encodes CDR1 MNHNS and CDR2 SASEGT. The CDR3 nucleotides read TGTGCCAGCAGTGAAGGGTGGGGGCACAGGAACACTGAAGCTTTCTTT. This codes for CASSEGWGHRNTEAFF.

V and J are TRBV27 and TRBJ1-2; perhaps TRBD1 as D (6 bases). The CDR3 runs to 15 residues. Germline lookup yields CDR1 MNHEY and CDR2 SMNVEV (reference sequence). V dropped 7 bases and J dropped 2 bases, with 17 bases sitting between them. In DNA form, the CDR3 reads TGTGCCAGCAAGGTGGGGGCCCTGACGAACTATGGCTACACCTTC. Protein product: CASKVGALTNYGYTF.

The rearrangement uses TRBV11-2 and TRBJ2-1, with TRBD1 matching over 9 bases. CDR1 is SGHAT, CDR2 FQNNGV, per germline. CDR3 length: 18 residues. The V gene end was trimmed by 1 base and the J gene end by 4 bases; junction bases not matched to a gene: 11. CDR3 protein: CASSLVTRGQGLYNEQFF. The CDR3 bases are TGTGCCAGCAGCTTAGTAACCCGGGGACAGGGACTATACAATGAGCAGTTCTTC.

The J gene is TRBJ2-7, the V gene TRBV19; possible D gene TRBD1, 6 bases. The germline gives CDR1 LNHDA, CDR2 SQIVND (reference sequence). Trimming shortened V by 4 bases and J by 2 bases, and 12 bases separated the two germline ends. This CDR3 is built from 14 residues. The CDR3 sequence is CASSTHREPYEQYF. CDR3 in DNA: TGTGCCAGTAGTACCCACAGGGAGCCCTACGAGCAGTACTTC.

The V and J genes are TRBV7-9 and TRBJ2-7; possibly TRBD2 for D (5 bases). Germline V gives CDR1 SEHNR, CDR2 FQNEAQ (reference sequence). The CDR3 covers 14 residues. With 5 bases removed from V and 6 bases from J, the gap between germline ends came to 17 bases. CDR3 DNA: TGTGCCAGCAGCCTCCCCCTAGCTGTAAGCGAGCAGTACTTC. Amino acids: CASSLPLAVSEQYF. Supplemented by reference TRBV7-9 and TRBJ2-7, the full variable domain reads DTGVSQNPRHKITKRGQNVTFRCDPISEHNRLYWYRQTLGQGPEFLTYFQNEAQLEKSRLLSDRFSAERPKGSFSTLEIQRTEQGDSAMYLCASSLPLAVSEQYFGPGTRLTVT.

CDR3 DNA sequence: TGTGCCAGCAGCTTAGCGGGCCAGGGACCCCAAGAGACCCAGTACTTC. As protein: CASSLAGQGPQETQYF. The chain employs TRBV11-2 and TRBJ2-5; either TRBD1 or TRBD2 may fit D (5 bases each). The CDR3 length is 16 residues. V was cut by 1 base and J by 1 base, with 13 bases left in between. CDR1 and CDR2 from the germline V gene are SGHAT and FQNNGV.

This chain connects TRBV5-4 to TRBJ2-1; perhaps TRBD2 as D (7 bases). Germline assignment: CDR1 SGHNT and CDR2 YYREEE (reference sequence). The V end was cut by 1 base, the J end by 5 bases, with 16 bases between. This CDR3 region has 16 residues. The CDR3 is CASSLKGGKMNNEQFF. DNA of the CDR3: TGTGCCAGCAGCTTGAAGGGGGGGAAGATGAACAATGAGCAGTTCTTC.

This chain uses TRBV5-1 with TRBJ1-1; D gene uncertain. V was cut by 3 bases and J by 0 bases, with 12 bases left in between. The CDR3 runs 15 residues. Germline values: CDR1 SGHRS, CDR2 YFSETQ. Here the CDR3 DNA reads TGCGCCAGCAGCTCCACACAGAACATGAACACTGAAGCTTTCTTT. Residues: CASSSTQNMNTEAFF.

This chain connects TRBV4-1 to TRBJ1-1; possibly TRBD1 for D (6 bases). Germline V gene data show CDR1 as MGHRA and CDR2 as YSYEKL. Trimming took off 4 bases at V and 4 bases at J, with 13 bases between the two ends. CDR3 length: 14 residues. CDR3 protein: CASSPEGGITEAFF. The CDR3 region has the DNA TGCGCCAGCAGCCCCGAGGGGGGCATCACTGAAGCTTTCTTT.

The CDR3 spells CASSPRRAINEQFF. Written as DNA, the CDR3 is TGTGCCAGCTCACCACGTAGAGCGATCAATGAGCAGTTCTTC. The V gene is TRBV18, the J gene TRBJ2-1; no reliable D call. From germline, CDR1 is KGHSH and CDR2 LQKENI. The V end was cut by 1 base, the J end by 6 bases, with 10 bases between. This CDR3 comprises 14 residues.

The CDR3 DNA reads as TGTGCCAGCAAGGCAGGACCTAGAGAGCAGTACTTC. Its translation is CASKAGPREQYF. V and J are TRBV12-3 or TRBV12-4 and TRBJ2-7; D is unclear. V dropped 7 bases and J dropped 7 bases, with 14 bases sitting between them. This CDR3 is 12 amino acids long.

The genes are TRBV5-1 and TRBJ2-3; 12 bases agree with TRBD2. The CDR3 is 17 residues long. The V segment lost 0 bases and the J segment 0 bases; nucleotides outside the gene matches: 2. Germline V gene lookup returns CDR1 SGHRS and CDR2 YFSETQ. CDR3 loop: CASSLGLAGGSTDTQYF. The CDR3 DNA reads TGCGCCAGCAGCTTGGGGCTAGCGGGGGGGAGCACAGATACGCAGTATTTT.

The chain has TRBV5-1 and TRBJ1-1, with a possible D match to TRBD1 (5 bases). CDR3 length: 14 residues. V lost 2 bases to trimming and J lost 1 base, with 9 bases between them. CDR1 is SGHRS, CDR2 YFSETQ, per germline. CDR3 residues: CASSFSQGNTEAFF. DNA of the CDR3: TGCGCCAGCAGCTTCTCGCAGGGGAACACTGAAGCTTTCTTT.

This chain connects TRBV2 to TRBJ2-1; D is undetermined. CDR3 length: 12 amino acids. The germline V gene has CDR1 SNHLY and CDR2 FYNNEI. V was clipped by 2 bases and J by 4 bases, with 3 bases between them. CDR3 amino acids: CASSEQYNEQFF. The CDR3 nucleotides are TGTGCCAGCAGTGAACAATACAATGAGCAGTTCTTC.

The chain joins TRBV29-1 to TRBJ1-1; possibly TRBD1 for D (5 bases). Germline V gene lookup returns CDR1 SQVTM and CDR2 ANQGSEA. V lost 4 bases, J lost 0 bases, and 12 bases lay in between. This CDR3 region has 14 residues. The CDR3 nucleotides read TGCAGCGTTGTCACAGGATTCATGAACACTGAAGCTTTCTTT. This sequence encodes CSVVTGFMNTEAFF.

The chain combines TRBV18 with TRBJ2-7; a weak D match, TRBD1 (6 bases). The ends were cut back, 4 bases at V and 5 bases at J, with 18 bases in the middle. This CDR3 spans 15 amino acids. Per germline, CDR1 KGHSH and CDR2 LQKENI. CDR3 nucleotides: TGTGCCAGCTCACGACAGGTGGGTCTCCTCGACGAGCAGTACTTC. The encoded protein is CASSRQVGLLDEQYF.

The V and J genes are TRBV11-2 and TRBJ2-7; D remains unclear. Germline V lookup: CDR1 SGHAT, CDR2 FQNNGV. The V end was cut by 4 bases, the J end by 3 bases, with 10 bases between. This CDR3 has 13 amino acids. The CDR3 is CASSSRIIYEQYF. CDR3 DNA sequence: TGTGCCAGCAGCTCCCGAATAATCTACGAGCAGTACTTC.

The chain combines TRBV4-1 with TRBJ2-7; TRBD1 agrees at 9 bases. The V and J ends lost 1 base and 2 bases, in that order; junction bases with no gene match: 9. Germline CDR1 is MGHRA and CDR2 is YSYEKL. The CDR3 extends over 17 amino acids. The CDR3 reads CASSQGTGGNPPYEQYF. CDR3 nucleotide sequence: TGCGCCAGCAGCCAAGGTACAGGGGGCAATCCGCCCTACGAGCAGTACTTC.

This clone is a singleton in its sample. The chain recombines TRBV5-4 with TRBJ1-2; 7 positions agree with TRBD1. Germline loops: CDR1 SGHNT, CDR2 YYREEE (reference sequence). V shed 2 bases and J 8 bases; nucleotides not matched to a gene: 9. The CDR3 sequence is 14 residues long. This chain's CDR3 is CASSFLEGAGGYTF. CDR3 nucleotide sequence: TGTGCCAGCAGCTTTCTTGAGGGGGCAGGGGGCTACACCTTC.

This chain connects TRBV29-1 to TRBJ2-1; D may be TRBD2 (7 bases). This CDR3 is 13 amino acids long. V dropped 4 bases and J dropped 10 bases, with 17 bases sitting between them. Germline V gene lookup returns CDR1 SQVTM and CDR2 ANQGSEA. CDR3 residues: CSVGEYGGGEQFF. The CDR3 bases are TGCAGCGTTGGAGAGTATGGGGGGGGCGAGCAGTTCTTC.

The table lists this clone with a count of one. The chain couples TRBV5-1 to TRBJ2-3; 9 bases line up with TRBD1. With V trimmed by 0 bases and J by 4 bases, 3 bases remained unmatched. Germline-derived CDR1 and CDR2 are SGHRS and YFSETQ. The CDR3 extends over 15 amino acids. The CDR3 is CASSLEGQGPDTQYF. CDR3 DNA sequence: TGCGCCAGCAGCTTGGAGGGACAGGGTCCAGATACGCAGTATTTT.

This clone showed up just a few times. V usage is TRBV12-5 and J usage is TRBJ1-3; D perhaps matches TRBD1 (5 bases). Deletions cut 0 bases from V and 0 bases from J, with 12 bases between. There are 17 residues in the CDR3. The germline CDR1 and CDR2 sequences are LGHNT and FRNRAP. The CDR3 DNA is TGTGCTAGTGGTTTGGTACTGGGGGGTACCTCTGGAAACACCATATATTTT. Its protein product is CASGLVLGGTSGNTIYF.

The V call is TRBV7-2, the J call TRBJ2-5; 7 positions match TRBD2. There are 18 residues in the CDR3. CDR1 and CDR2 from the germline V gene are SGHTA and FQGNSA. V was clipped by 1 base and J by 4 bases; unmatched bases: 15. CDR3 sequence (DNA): TGTGCCAGCAGCTTAGAGGAAGGGGCTAGCGGAAGGCGAGAGACCCAGTACTTC. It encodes CASSLEEGASGRRETQYF.

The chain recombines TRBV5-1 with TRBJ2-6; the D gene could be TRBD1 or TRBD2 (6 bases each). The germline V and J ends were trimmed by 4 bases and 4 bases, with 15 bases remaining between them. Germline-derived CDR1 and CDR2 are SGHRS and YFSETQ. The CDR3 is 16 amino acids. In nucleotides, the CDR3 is TGCGCCAGCAGCCTGCCGGGGGCCATCGGGGCCAACGTCCTGACTTTC. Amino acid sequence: CASSLPGAIGANVLTF.

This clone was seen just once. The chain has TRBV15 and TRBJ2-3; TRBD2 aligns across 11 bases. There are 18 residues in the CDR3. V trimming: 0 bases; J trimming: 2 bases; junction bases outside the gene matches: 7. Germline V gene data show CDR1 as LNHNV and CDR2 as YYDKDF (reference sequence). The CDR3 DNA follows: TGTGCCACCAGCAGAGATTCGGGTAGCGGGAGGGCCACAGATACGCAGTATTTT. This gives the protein CATSRDSGSGRATDTQYF. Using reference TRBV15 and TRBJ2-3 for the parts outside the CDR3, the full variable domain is DAMVIQNPRYQVTQFGKPVTLSCSQTLNHNVMYWYQQKSSQAPKLLFHYYDKDFNNEADTPDNFQSRRPNTSFCFLDIRSPGLGDTAMYLCATSRDSGSGRATDTQYFGPGTRLTVL.

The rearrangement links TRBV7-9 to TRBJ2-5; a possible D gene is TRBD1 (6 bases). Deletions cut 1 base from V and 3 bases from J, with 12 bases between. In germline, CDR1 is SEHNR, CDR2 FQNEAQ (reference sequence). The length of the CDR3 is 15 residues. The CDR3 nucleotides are TGTGCCAGCAGCTTAGGGGGGACAAAGAAAGAGACCCAGTACTTC. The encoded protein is CASSLGGTKKETQYF.

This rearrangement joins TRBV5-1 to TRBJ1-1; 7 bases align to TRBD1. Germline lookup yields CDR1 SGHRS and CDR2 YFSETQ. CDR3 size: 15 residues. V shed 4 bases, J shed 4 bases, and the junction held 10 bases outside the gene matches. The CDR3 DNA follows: TGCGCCAGCAGCCCGGACAGGAAATATGGCACTGAAGCTTTCTTT. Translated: CASSPDRKYGTEAFF.